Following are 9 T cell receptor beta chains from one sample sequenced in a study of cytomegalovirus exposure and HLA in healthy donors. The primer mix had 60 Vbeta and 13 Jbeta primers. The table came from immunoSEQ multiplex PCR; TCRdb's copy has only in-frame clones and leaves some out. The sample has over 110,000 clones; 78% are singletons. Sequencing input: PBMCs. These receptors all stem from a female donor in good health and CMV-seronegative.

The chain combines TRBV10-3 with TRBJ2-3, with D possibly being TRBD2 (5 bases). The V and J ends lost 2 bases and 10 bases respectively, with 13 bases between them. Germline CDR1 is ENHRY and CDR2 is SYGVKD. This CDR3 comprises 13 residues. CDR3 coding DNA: TGTGCCATCAGTGAGGTGCAGAGGGCCCCGCAGTATTTT. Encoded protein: CAISEVQRAPQYF.

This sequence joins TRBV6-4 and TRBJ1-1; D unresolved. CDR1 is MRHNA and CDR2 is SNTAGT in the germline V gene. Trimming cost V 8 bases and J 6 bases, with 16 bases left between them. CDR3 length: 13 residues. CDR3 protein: CASRKASGAEAFF. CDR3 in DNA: TGTGCCAGCCGAAAGGCTAGCGGGGCTGAAGCTTTCTTT.

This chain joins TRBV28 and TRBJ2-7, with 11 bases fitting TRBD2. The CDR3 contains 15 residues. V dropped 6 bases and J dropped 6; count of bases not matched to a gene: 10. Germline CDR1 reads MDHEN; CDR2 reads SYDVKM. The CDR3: CASRKILAGVGEQYF. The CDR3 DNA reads TGTGCCAGCAGAAAAATACTAGCGGGAGTTGGCGAGCAGTACTTC.

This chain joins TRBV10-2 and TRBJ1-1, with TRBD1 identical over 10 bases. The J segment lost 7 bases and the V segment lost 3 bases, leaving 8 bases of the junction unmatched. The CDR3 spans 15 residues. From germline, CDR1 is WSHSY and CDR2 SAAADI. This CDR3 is CASSDIPGTGDEAFF. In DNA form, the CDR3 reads TGCGCCAGCAGTGACATTCCCGGGACAGGGGATGAAGCTTTCTTT.

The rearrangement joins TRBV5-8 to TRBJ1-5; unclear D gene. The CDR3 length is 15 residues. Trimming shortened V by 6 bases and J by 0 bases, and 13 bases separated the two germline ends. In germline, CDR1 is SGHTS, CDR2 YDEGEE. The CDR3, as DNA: TGTGCCAGCAACATGGAGGGTAATAGCAATCAGCCCCAGCATTTT. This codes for CASNMEGNSNQPQHF.

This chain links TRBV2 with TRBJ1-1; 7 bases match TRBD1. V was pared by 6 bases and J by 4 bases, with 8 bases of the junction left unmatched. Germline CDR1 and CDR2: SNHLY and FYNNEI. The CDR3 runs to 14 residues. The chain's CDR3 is CASRRTGPGTEAFF. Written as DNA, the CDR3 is TGTGCCAGCAGAAGGACAGGCCCGGGCACTGAAGCTTTCTTT.

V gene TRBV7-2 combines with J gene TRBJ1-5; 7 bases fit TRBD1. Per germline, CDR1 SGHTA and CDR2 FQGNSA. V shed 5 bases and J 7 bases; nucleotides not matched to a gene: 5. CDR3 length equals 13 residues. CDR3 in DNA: TGTGCCAGCAGCATGACAGGGAACCAGCCCCAGCATTTT. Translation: CASSMTGNQPQHF.

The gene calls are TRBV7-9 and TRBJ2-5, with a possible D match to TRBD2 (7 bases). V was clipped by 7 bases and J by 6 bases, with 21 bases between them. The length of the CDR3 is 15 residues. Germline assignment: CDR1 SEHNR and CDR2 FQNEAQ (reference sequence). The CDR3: CASIRVGGDLQTQYF. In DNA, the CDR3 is TGTGCCAGCATCCGAGTAGGGGGGGACCTCCAGACCCAGTACTTC.

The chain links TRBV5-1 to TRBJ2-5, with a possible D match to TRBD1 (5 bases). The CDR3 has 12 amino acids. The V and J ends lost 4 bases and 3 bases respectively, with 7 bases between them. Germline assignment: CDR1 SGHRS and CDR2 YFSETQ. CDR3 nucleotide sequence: TGCGCCAGCAGCGTAGGGGAAGAGACCCAGTACTTC. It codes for CASSVGEETQYF. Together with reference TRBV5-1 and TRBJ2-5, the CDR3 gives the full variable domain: KAGVTQTPRYLIKTRGQQVTLSCSPISGHRSVSWYQQTPGQGLQFLFEYFSETQRNKGNFPGRFSGRQFSNSRSEMNVSTLELGDSALYLCASSVGEETQYFGPGTRLLVL.